The 27 T cell receptor beta chains given below trace back to one sample, sequenced in a study of identical twins. TCRdb reprocessed the 5' RACE reads with MiXCR, giving one entry per CDR3 protein. The repertoire holds under 300,000 distinct CDR3 sequences, 5% to 7% seen once, with just over 14% in the top ten. The sample also formed part of further work on T cells expressing NK-cell markers.

Material: CD8+ T cells sorted from blood. All receptors derive from a woman in her late teens or twenties in good health.

This clonotype was seen a handful of times. V usage is TRBV3-1 and J usage is TRBJ1-2, with D tentatively TRBD1 (5 bases). The V gene's germline CDR1 is LGHDT and CDR2 YNNKEL (reference sequence). The CDR3 is 17 amino acids. Deletions cut 0 bases from V and 8 bases from J, with 22 bases between. CDR3 bases: TGTGCCAGCAGCCAAGATAGACCCGACCCGGGGCGCTACGGCTACACCTTC. It is translated as CASSQDRPDPGRYGYTF.

This clonotype was found many times. The chain employs TRBV10-1 and TRBJ2-7; D call uncertain. CDR1 and CDR2 from the germline V gene are WNHNN and SYGVQD (reference sequence). This CDR3 is built from 13 residues. Deletions cut 1 base from V and 1 base from J, with 5 bases between. The CDR3 bases are TGCGCCAGCAGTGAGTTCCCTTCCTACGAGCAGTACTTC. The encoded protein is CASSEFPSYEQYF.

In this sample, this clonotype turned up a few times. The V call is TRBV5-1, the J call TRBJ1-1; TRBD1 aligns across 8 bases. This CDR3 comprises 16 residues. V was clipped by 7 bases and J by 7 bases; unmatched bases: 18. Germline CDR1 is SGHRS and CDR2 is YFSETQ. The CDR3 loop reads CASPVVQGAKRVEAFF. The CDR3 bases are TGCGCCAGCCCCGTCGTGCAGGGGGCGAAGAGGGTTGAAGCTTTCTTT.

This clonotype occurred many times. This sequence joins TRBV5-6 and TRBJ1-1, with D possibly TRBD1 on 6 matching bases. V lost 3 bases and J 2 bases, leaving 11 bases between the germline ends. Germline loops: CDR1 SGHDT, CDR2 YYEEEE. The CDR3 is made up of 14 amino acids. CDR3 protein: CASSYSRGNTEAFF. In DNA, the CDR3 is TGTGCCAGCAGCTATTCCAGGGGAAACACTGAAGCTTTCTTT.

This clonotype was recorded at least ten times. The V and J genes are TRBV20-1 and TRBJ2-2; 9 bases are shared with TRBD2. Trimming removed 2 bases from V and 3 bases from J; junction bases left unmatched: 7. The CDR3 sequence is 16 residues long. Germline V lookup: CDR1 DFQATT, CDR2 SNEGSKA (reference sequence). CDR3 sequence reads: CSARPLAGTDTGELFF. The CDR3 DNA reads as TGCAGTGCTAGACCCCTAGCGGGGACGGACACCGGGGAGCTGTTTTTT.

This clonotype occurred a few times. V is TRBV4-1 and J is TRBJ2-3; D gene ambiguous. The V gene lost 3 bases and the J gene lost 4 bases, with 8 bases spanning the gap. The CDR3 contains 13 residues. Germline CDR1 MGHRA, CDR2 YSYEKL. The CDR3 reads CASSQLVADTQYF. CDR3 DNA sequence: TGCGCCAGCAGCCAGCTAGTTGCAGATACGCAGTATTTT.

The CDR3 spells CASSGRDGAAKNIQYF. The CDR3 coding sequence is TGTGCCAGCAGCGGCCGGGACGGAGCGGCCAAAAACATTCAGTACTTC. The chain carries TRBV7-2 and TRBJ2-4; D is possibly TRBD1 or TRBD2 (5 bases each). Germline lookup yields CDR1 SGHTA and CDR2 FQGNSA. The CDR3 spans 16 residues. The V end lost 5 bases, the J end lost 1 base, and 15 bases lay between the germline ends.

This clonotype was detected many times. The rearrangement joins TRBV20-1 to TRBJ2-3; the match to TRBD2 covers 8 bases. Per germline, CDR1 DFQATT and CDR2 SNEGSKA (reference sequence). This CDR3 has 15 amino acids. The trim removed 3 bases at V and 1 base at J, leaving 6 bases unmatched. CDR3 sequence: CSASILAGRTDTQYF. Written as DNA, the CDR3 is TGCAGTGCTAGTATCCTAGCGGGCCGCACAGATACGCAGTATTTT.

This clonotype was counted a few times. The V gene is TRBV7-9, the J gene TRBJ1-6; D remains unclear. In germline, CDR1 is SEHNR, CDR2 FQNEAQ (reference sequence). The germline V and J ends were trimmed by 1 base and 1 base, with 5 bases remaining between them. The CDR3 has 15 amino acids. The CDR3 nucleotides read TGTGCCAGCAGCTTAGGGGAGTCCTATAATTCACCCCTCCACTTT. It codes for CASSLGESYNSPLHF.

This clonotype was counted at least ten times. The chain links TRBV4-3 to TRBJ2-2; unclear D gene. Trimming took off 0 bases at V and 4 bases at J, with 9 bases between the two ends. There are 15 residues in the CDR3. Germline loops: CDR1 LGHNA, CDR2 YSLEER. The CDR3 bases are TGCGCCAGCAGCCAAGATTTACGGCTCACCGGGGAGCTGTTTTTT. It specifies CASSQDLRLTGELFF.

There are many counts of this clonotype. The chain has TRBV29-1 and TRBJ2-7, with D possibly being TRBD1 (7 bases). In germline, CDR1 is SQVTM, CDR2 ANQGSEA. Trimming stripped 5 bases from V and 6 bases from J, with 14 bases between. The CDR3 is 12 amino acids. The CDR3 bases are TGCAGCGTTCTTACAGGGGAGGTCGAGCAGTACTTC. Residues: CSVLTGEVEQYF.

The chain carries TRBV6-2 or TRBV6-3 and TRBJ1-5; no clear D. V dropped 2 bases and J dropped 0 bases, with 8 bases sitting between them. CDR3 length: 15 residues. The V gene's germline CDR1 is MNHEY and CDR2 SVGEGT. The CDR3 protein is CASSYDRLSNQPQHF. In nucleotides, the CDR3 is TGTGCCAGCAGTTACGACCGGCTTAGCAATCAGCCCCAGCATTTT.

The gene calls are TRBV12-3 or TRBV12-4 and TRBJ1-5, with D hard to call. The CDR3 covers 14 residues. Trimming shortened V by 5 bases and J by 6 bases, and 14 bases separated the two germline ends. The CDR3 coding sequence is TGTGCCAGCAGTCCCCTGGGTGCTTTTCAGCCCCAGCATTTT. Amino acid sequence: CASSPLGAFQPQHF.

This clonotype occurred a few times. The V and J genes are TRBV25-1 and TRBJ2-1; 7 positions agree with TRBD2. Germline-derived CDR1 and CDR2 are MGHDK and SYGVNS. There are 12 residues in the CDR3. The V gene end was trimmed by 8 bases and the J gene end by 8 bases; junction bases not matched to a gene: 6. CDR3 nucleotide sequence: TGTGCCAGCGAGGAGGGGAGGGATGAGCAGTTCTTC. Translated, it gives CASEEGRDEQFF.

This clonotype was seen only a few times. V usage is TRBV4-1 and J usage is TRBJ2-7; no definite D call. The CDR3 has 14 amino acids. The germline V and J ends were trimmed by 0 bases and 4 bases, with 10 bases remaining between them. Per the germline V gene, CDR1 is MGHRA and CDR2 is YSYEKL. The CDR3 spells CASSQDAALYEQYF. DNA of the CDR3: TGCGCCAGCAGCCAAGATGCGGCCCTGTACGAGCAGTACTTC.

This clonotype was seen at least ten times. This chain joins TRBV9 and TRBJ1-4; a weak D match, TRBD1 (6 bases). The CDR3 extends over 14 amino acids. CDR1 is SGDLS and CDR2 is YYNGEE in the germline V gene. Between the trimmed V and J ends, which lost 0 bases and 7 bases, there was a span of 10 bases. CDR3 residues: CASSVATGSEKLFF. CDR3 coding DNA: TGTGCCAGCAGCGTAGCTACAGGGAGTGAAAAACTGTTTTTT.

Only a few counts were recorded for this clonotype. The V call is TRBV14, the J call TRBJ2-5, with 9 bases lining up with TRBD2. The CDR3 extends over 16 amino acids. Germline loops: CDR1 SGHDN, CDR2 FVKESK. The V and J ends lost 6 bases and 5 bases, in that order; junction bases with no gene match: 13. The CDR3 nucleotides are TGTGCCAGCAGTTCGAAGCGGGGGGCCAGGAAGGAGACCCAGTACTTC. As protein: CASSSKRGARKETQYF.

This clonotype was seen many times. This chain joins TRBV6-2 or TRBV6-3 and TRBJ2-3, with 10 bases identical to TRBD2. The CDR3 is made up of 15 amino acids. The V gene end was trimmed by 5 bases and the J gene end by 4 bases; junction bases not matched to a gene: 6. The germline gives CDR1 MNHEY, CDR2 SVGEGT. The CDR3: CASSPGTSDADTQYF. The CDR3 region has the DNA TGTGCCAGCAGTCCCGGGACTAGCGACGCAGATACGCAGTATTTT.

This clonotype was recorded a few times. The chain employs TRBV21-1 and TRBJ2-4; the table calls TRBD2, which could not be checked here. TRBV21-1 is labeled a pseudogene. The CDR3 loop spans 17 amino acids. The CDR3 bases are TGTGCCAGCAGCAAAGAGGGAGGGGGAACGGCCAAAAACATTCAGTACTTC. Residues: CASSKEGGGTAKNIQYF.

This clonotype occurred many times. The chain carries TRBV15 and TRBJ1-1; D is possibly TRBD1 (5 bases). In germline, CDR1 is LNHNV, CDR2 YYDKDF (reference sequence). The V and J ends lost 1 base and 7 bases respectively, with 7 bases between them. The CDR3 sequence is 12 residues long. In nucleotides, the CDR3 is TGTGCCACCAGCAGAGGTGACAGTGAAGCTTTCTTT. Protein: CATSRGDSEAFF.

This clonotype was counted a few times. The genes are TRBV7-8 and TRBJ2-5; D unresolved. Trimming took off 3 bases at V and 0 bases at J, with 5 bases between the two ends. The CDR3 extends over 13 amino acids. Germline assignment: CDR1 SGHVS and CDR2 FQNEAQ. As DNA, the CDR3 is TGTGCCAGCAGCTTCCGACACCAAGAGACCCAGTACTTC. Translating it yields CASSFRHQETQYF.

The chain joins TRBV10-2 to TRBJ1-6; D is undetermined. The CDR3 loop spans 14 amino acids. The V gene's germline CDR1 is WSHSY and CDR2 SAAADI. Trimming stripped 9 bases from V and 5 bases from J, with 14 bases between. CDR3 bases: TGCGCCAGTTGCAAAGGATTAGATAATTCACCCCTCCACTTT. Protein sequence: CASCKGLDNSPLHF.

This chain links TRBV12-3 or TRBV12-4 with TRBJ2-5, with 9 nucleotides matching TRBD2. V trimming: 6 bases; J trimming: 2 bases; junction bases outside the gene matches: 13. CDR3 size: 17 residues. CDR3 DNA: TGTGCCAGCAGAACAATTGCTAGCGGGGAGATTCAAGAGACCCAGTACTTC. This translates into CASRTIASGEIQETQYF.

The V gene is TRBV12-3 or TRBV12-4, the J gene TRBJ1-1; weak D call: TRBD1 (5 bases). The CDR3 consists of 13 residues. Trimming removed 7 bases at V and 6 bases at J, with 15 bases between. The CDR3 is CASTKGAAPEAFF. As DNA, the CDR3 is TGTGCCAGCACCAAAGGGGCGGCCCCTGAAGCTTTCTTT.

The chain recombines TRBV7-8 with TRBJ2-7, with 10 bases matching TRBD1. This CDR3 comprises 16 residues. The germline CDR1 and CDR2 sequences are SGHVS and FQNEAQ. J was trimmed by 0 bases and V by 4 bases; bases with no gene match: 6. CDR3 residues: CASSSRRTGGSYEQYF. Written as DNA, the CDR3 is TGTGCCAGCAGCTCCCGCCGGACAGGGGGCTCCTACGAGCAGTACTTC.

This clonotype was recorded many times. The CDR3 DNA reads as TGTGCCAGCAGCTCCAGGACGAGTGAAGCCAAAAACATTCAGTACTTC. It translates to CASSSRTSEAKNIQYF. This chain links TRBV7-9 with TRBJ2-4; unclear D gene. The CDR3 totals 16 residues. V gave up 4 bases and J gave up 0 bases, with 13 bases separating them. In germline, CDR1 is SEHNR, CDR2 FQNEAQ (reference sequence).

J is TRBJ2-1 and V is TRBV10-1; TRBD2 matches at 13 bases. Per germline, CDR1 WNHNN and CDR2 SYGVQD (reference sequence). The CDR3 loop spans 16 amino acids. V was clipped by 4 bases and J by 6 bases; unmatched bases: 6. For the CDR3, the DNA is TGCGCCAGCAGTGCGTCCCGGACTAGCGGGAGCAATGAGCAGTTCTTC. Translating gives CASSASRTSGSNEQFF.